The rows below give T cell receptor beta chains drawn from one sample of a study of T cell responses to AZD1222 COVID-19 vaccine. The method was immunoSEQ multiplex PCR; TCRdb's version includes in-frame clones alone and lacks a portion of them. The table records 70,000 to 80,000 clones, roughly 88% of them present only once. Here the sequenced sample was peripheral blood, taken on day 0 of AZD1222 vaccination. These receptors were taken from an adult in good health. The conserved cysteine and the conserved F or W are not part of the CDR3 here. The order of the fields is J gene, V gene, CDR3 protein.

j_gene: TRBJ2-7; v_gene: TRBV7-3; CDR3aa: ASSRWDRVSTYEQY
j_gene: TRBJ1-2; v_gene: TRBV21-1; CDR3aa: ASSRTGRNGYT
j_gene: TRBJ1-6; v_gene: TRBV13; CDR3aa: ASRRGNSPLH
j_gene: TRBJ2-7; v_gene: TRBV28; CDR3aa: ASSLVGAGRSYEQY
j_gene: TRBJ2-7; v_gene: TRBV5-1; CDR3aa: ASRRTGGTYEQY
j_gene: TRBJ2-5; v_gene: TRBV7-3; CDR3aa: ASSLTSGFGETQY
j_gene: TRBJ2-7; v_gene: TRBV4-3; CDR3aa: ASSQDERDSYEQY
j_gene: TRBJ2-7; v_gene: TRBV10-2; CDR3aa: ASKATGSYEQY
j_gene: TRBJ2-3; v_gene: TRBV7-9; CDR3aa: ASGTSRTDTQY
j_gene: TRBJ1-5; v_gene: TRBV2; CDR3aa: ATAGHTGGNQPQH
j_gene: TRBJ2-3; v_gene: TRBV29-1; CDR3aa: SVEWGSTDTQY
j_gene: TRBJ1-5; v_gene: TRBV18; CDR3aa: ASSHDSNQPQH
j_gene: TRBJ2-3; v_gene: TRBV6-6; CDR3aa: ASGGGEPDTQY
j_gene: TRBJ1-5; v_gene: TRBV7-9; CDR3aa: ASSFAATGGNQPQH
j_gene: TRBJ1-4; v_gene: TRBV5-6; CDR3aa: ASSTGTDEKLF
j_gene: TRBJ1-4; v_gene: TRBV15; CDR3aa: ATSRGAQAYNEKLF
j_gene: TRBJ1-6; v_gene: TRBV19; CDR3aa: ASSPKTSNSPLH
j_gene: TRBJ2-2; v_gene: TRBV28; CDR3aa: ASSNGQGRAGELF
j_gene: TRBJ1-5; v_gene: TRBV19; CDR3aa: ASSKPGQGDQPQH
j_gene: TRBJ1-4; v_gene: TRBV13; CDR3aa: ASSLGGGGEKLF
j_gene: TRBJ2-5; v_gene: TRBV10-3; CDR3aa: AISEPGRGAQETQY